This entry concerns a single TCR beta chain. This entry is derived from a study of cytomegalovirus exposure and HLA in healthy donors. Germline V gene lookup returns CDR1 MGHRA and CDR2 YSYEKL. The V segment lost 4 bases and the J segment 7 bases; nucleotides outside the gene matches: 13. This CDR3 region has 16 residues. This table comes from immunoSEQ multiplex PCR, and its TCRdb copy is limited to in-frame clones, with some not included. The sample consists of under 250,000 clones, about 81% of them appearing once. The chain uses TRBV4-1 and TRBJ2-1; 7 bases fit TRBD1. The receptor comes from a young woman in good health and CMV-seronegative. Sequenced sample: PBMCs. The DNA of the CDR3 is TGCGCCAGCAGCCCACCTTTGGGGACAGATTTGAATGAGCAGTTCTTC. Translation gives CASSPPLGTDLNEQFF.